This T cell receptor (beta chain) was sequenced for a study of cytomegalovirus exposure and HLA in healthy donors. The PCR was carried out with 60 Vbeta primers and 13 Jbeta primers. In the study's own analysis: As a later analysis found, there were roughly 80 million unique TCR beta chains, of which roughly 11 million were shared. Clones were sequenced by immunoSEQ multiplex PCR, and TCRdb holds only the in-frame ones, with some missing. V and J calls and clone size are given by that table; D and trimming were obtained from the DNA. Of 110,000 to 150,000 clones listed, roughly 80% are singletons. This CDR3 spans 13 amino acids. V lost 7 bases to trimming and J lost 4 bases; unmatched junction nucleotides: 4. From germline, CDR1 is GTSNPN and CDR2 SVGIG (reference sequence). Regarding the study as a whole: With later analysis, a missense DCLRE1C variant became linked to TCR beta V- and J-gene trimming.

Regarding this clone: Its target is unknown.

This clonotype was sampled from a woman aged 40 to 55 in good health and CMV-seropositive. The sample comprised PBMCs. The chain carries TRBV30 and TRBJ1-6; the match to TRBD1 covers 7 bases. In nucleotides, the CDR3 is TGTGCCTCCGGGACAGAATATAATTCACCCCTCCACTTT. Its protein product is CASGTEYNSPLHF.